This is a list of T cell receptor beta chains from one sample in a study of T cells after somatic rescue of genetic block. Repertoires were generated with immunoSEQ multiplex PCR, while TCRdb's copy carries only in-frame clones and drops some. The sample shows about 110,000 clones, 85% to 95% of them seen only once. The sequencing sample was made of peripheral blood mononuclear cells (PBMCs). These receptors originate from a woman aged 18-30 years. Both conserved end residues are part of each CDR3. A D gene is named only where the DNA matches it firmly. Rows give clone size only sometimes, using once, few, many, or a class for an expanded clone.

size: .; D: TRBD1; J: TRBJ1-4; V: TRBV5-1; CDR3: CASSLGQGSLTNEKLFF; DNA: TGCGCCAGCAGCTTAGGACAGGGAAGTCTGACTAATGAAAAACTGTTTTTT
size: .; D: .; J: TRBJ1-2; V: TRBV10-3; CDR3: CATTGNYGYTF; DNA: TGTGCCACTACAGGGAACTATGGCTACACCTTC
size: .; D: .; J: TRBJ1-2; V: TRBV30; CDR3: CAWSPTLANYGYTF; DNA: TGTGCCTGGAGTCCTACCCTGGCTAACTATGGCTACACCTTC
size: .; D: .; J: TRBJ2-1; V: TRBV29-1; CDR3: CSEAGNTTYNEQFF; DNA: TGCAGCGAAGCGGGTAATACAACCTACAATGAGCAGTTCTTC
size: .; D: .; J: TRBJ1-5; V: TRBV29-1; CDR3: CSVELGQQLLANQPQHF; DNA: TGCAGCGTTGAACTGGGGCAGCAACTATTAGCAAATCAGCCCCAGCATTTT
size: .; D: TRBD1; J: TRBJ1-5; V: TRBV30; CDR3: CAWNRGTQPQHF; DNA: TGTGCCTGGAACAGGGGAACTCAGCCCCAGCATTTT
size: .; D: .; J: TRBJ2-4; V: TRBV27; CDR3: CASSFQRRRDGKNIQYF; DNA: TGTGCCAGCAGTTTTCAGCGGCGGCGGGACGGAAAAAACATTCAGTACTTC
size: once; D: .; J: TRBJ2-1; V: TRBV5-1; CDR3: CASSLVGEQFF; DNA: TGCGCCAGCAGCTTGGTGGGTGAGCAGTTCTTC
size: .; D: .; J: TRBJ2-5; V: TRBV5-6; CDR3: CASSLWQETQYF; DNA: TGTGCCAGCAGCTTGTGGCAAGAGACCCAGTACTTC
size: .; D: .; J: TRBJ1-5; V: TRBV18; CDR3: CASSPRDQPQHF; DNA: TGTGCCAGCTCACCACGGGACCAGCCCCAGCATTTT
size: .; D: .; J: TRBJ2-6; V: TRBV18; CDR3: CASSAQVSGANVLTF; DNA: TGTGCCAGCTCGGCACAAGTCTCTGGGGCCAACGTCCTGACTTTC
size: once; D: .; J: TRBJ1-1; V: TRBV5-1; CDR3: CASSLAPWAFF; DNA: TGCGCCAGCAGCTTGGCTCCTTGGGCTTTCTTT
size: .; D: .; J: TRBJ2-2; V: TRBV6-5; CDR3: CASRTAQNTGELFF; DNA: TGTGCCAGCAGAACGGCTCAGAACACCGGGGAGCTGTTTTTT
size: .; D: .; J: TRBJ2-2; V: TRBV18; CDR3: CASSQPSRGWTGELFF; DNA: TGTGCCAGCTCCCAACCTTCCAGGGGATGGACCGGGGAGCTGTTTTTT
size: .; D: .; J: TRBJ1-1; V: TRBV5-1; CDR3: CASMGNTEAFF; DNA: TGCGCCAGCATGGGGAACACTGAAGCTTTCTTT
size: .; D: .; J: TRBJ1-3; V: TRBV27; CDR3: CASSLRRSSGNTIYF; DNA: TGTGCCAGCAGTCTCCGCCGTTCCTCTGGAAACACCATATATTTT
size: .; D: .; J: TRBJ1-4; V: TRBV19; CDR3: CASRLTGEKLFF; DNA: TGTGCCAGTCGTCTCACAGGGGAAAAACTGTTTTTT
size: .; D: TRBD1; J: TRBJ1-4; V: TRBV6-5; CDR3: CASKTGQGREKLFF; DNA: TGTGCCAGCAAAACCGGACAGGGAAGGGAAAAACTGTTTTTT
size: .; D: .; J: TRBJ1-2; V: TRBV14; CDR3: CASSQGTSIRGYTF; DNA: TGTGCCAGCAGCCAAGGCACGTCTATTCGTGGCTACACCTTC
size: .; D: .; J: TRBJ1-4; V: TRBV7-3; CDR3: CASSPPADGDEKLFF; DNA: TGTGCCAGCAGCCCGCCGGCCGATGGGGATGAAAAACTGTTTTTT
size: .; D: .; J: TRBJ1-5; V: TRBV6-6; CDR3: CASTPRGRVSNQPQHF; DNA: TGTGCCAGCACCCCCCGGGGCAGGGTCAGCAATCAGCCCCAGCATTTT
size: .; D: .; J: TRBJ1-1; V: TRBV19; CDR3: CASSIRTGIRTEAFF; DNA: TGTGCCAGTAGTATTAGGACCGGGATCCGGACTGAAGCTTTCTTT
size: .; D: .; J: TRBJ2-3; V: TRBV6-1; CDR3: CASSEAGRGLDTQYF; DNA: TGTGCCAGCAGTGAAGCGGGGAGGGGGTTGGATACGCAGTATTTT
size: once; D: .; J: TRBJ2-2; V: TRBV5-4; CDR3: CASRRTGRRLTGELFF; DNA: TGTGCCAGCAGACGGACGGGACGGCGGCTGACCGGGGAGCTGTTTTTT
size: .; D: .; J: TRBJ1-4; V: TRBV11-2; CDR3: CASSPKTNEKLFF; DNA: TGTGCCAGCAGCCCCAAAACTAATGAAAAACTGTTTTTT
size: .; D: TRBD1; J: TRBJ1-4; V: TRBV5-1; CDR3: CASSLGDRDNEKLFF; DNA: TGCGCCAGCAGCTTGGGGGACAGGGATAATGAAAAACTGTTTTTT
size: .; D: TRBD1; J: TRBJ1-4; V: TRBV2; CDR3: CASSAGTARLREKLFF; DNA: TGTGCCAGCAGTGCAGGGACAGCTAGACTCAGGGAAAAACTGTTTTTT
size: .; D: .; J: TRBJ1-1; V: TRBV5-1; CDR3: CASSLDASTEAFF; DNA: TGCGCCAGCAGCTTGGACGCTTCGACTGAAGCTTTCTTT
size: .; D: .; J: TRBJ1-6; V: TRBV7-3; CDR3: CASSSRPDYNSPLHF; DNA: TGTGCCAGCAGCTCTCGGCCGGATTATAATTCACCCCTCCACTTT
size: .; D: .; J: TRBJ1-5; V: TRBV18; CDR3: CASSPQEPINQPQHF; DNA: TGTGCCAGCTCACCCCAGGAGCCCATAAATCAGCCCCAGCATTTT
size: once; D: .; J: TRBJ1-2; V: TRBV10-1; CDR3: CASKWPERDLGGYGYTF; DNA: TGCGCCAGCAAGTGGCCCGAACGGGACCTCGGGGGCTATGGCTACACCTTC
size: .; D: TRBD1; J: TRBJ1-1; V: TRBV30; CDR3: CAWTPITGTGNTEAFF; DNA: TGTGCCTGGACCCCGATTACCGGGACAGGGAACACTGAAGCTTTCTTT
size: .; D: .; J: TRBJ2-7; V: TRBV5-1; CDR3: CASSWSSSSYEQYF; DNA: TGCGCCAGCAGCTGGAGTTCTAGCTCCTACGAGCAGTACTTC
size: .; D: .; J: TRBJ1-1; V: TRBV4-3; CDR3: CASSQGRGTEAFF; DNA: TGCGCCAGCAGCCAAGGGAGGGGCACTGAAGCTTTCTTT
size: .; D: .; J: TRBJ1-6; V: TRBV7-9; CDR3: CASSFFDGGRWGSPLHF; DNA: TGTGCCAGCAGCTTTTTTGATGGAGGCAGGTGGGGTTCACCCCTCCACTTT
size: .; D: TRBD1; J: TRBJ2-5; V: TRBV7-2; CDR3: CASSRTGGRQETQYF; DNA: TGTGCCAGCAGCCGTACAGGGGGAAGGCAAGAGACCCAGTACTTC
size: .; D: TRBD1; J: TRBJ1-5; V: TRBV19; CDR3: CASSKGQGPNQPQHF; DNA: TGTGCCAGTAGTAAGGGACAGGGTCCCAATCAGCCCCAGCATTTT
size: .; D: .; J: TRBJ2-1; V: TRBV7-9; CDR3: CASSLGDLPYNEQFF; DNA: TGTGCCAGCAGCTTGGGGGATCTACCCTACAATGAGCAGTTCTTC
size: .; D: .; J: TRBJ2-5; V: TRBV10-3; CDR3: CAIRRGDIYQETQYF; DNA: TGTGCCATCAGGAGAGGCGACATTTACCAAGAGACCCAGTACTTC
size: .; D: TRBD1; J: TRBJ2-2; V: TRBV6-1; CDR3: CASGGQGNTGELFF; DNA: TGTGCCAGCGGGGGACAGGGGAACACCGGGGAGCTGTTTTTT
size: .; D: TRBD1; J: TRBJ2-1; V: TRBV11-1; CDR3: CASSALMGQVYEQFF; DNA: TGTGCCAGCAGCGCCCTCATGGGACAGGTCTATGAGCAGTTCTTC
size: .; D: TRBD1; J: TRBJ1-2; V: TRBV10-3; CDR3: CAISESTGAYGYTF; DNA: TGTGCCATCAGTGAGTCTACAGGGGCTTATGGCTACACCTTC
size: .; D: TRBD1; J: TRBJ1-1; V: TRBV7-3; CDR3: CASSLDRGTEAFF; DNA: TGTGCCAGCAGCCTAGACAGGGGCACTGAAGCTTTCTTT
size: once; D: .; J: TRBJ1-2; V: TRBV5-1; CDR3: CASSPQGSYGYTF; DNA: TGCGCCAGCAGCCCGCAGGGTTCTTATGGCTACACCTTC
size: .; D: TRBD1; J: TRBJ1-1; V: TRBV5-1; CDR3: CASSLTGETEAFF; DNA: TGCGCCAGCAGCTTGACAGGGGAGACTGAAGCTTTCTTT
size: .; D: .; J: TRBJ1-2; V: TRBV11-3; CDR3: CASSLERGGYTF; DNA: TGTGCCAGCAGCTTAGAACGAGGAGGCTACACCTTC
size: once; D: .; J: TRBJ2-3; V: TRBV14; CDR3: CASSQRTDHTTDTQYF; DNA: TGTGCCAGCAGCCAGAGGACAGATCACACAACAGATACGCAGTATTTT